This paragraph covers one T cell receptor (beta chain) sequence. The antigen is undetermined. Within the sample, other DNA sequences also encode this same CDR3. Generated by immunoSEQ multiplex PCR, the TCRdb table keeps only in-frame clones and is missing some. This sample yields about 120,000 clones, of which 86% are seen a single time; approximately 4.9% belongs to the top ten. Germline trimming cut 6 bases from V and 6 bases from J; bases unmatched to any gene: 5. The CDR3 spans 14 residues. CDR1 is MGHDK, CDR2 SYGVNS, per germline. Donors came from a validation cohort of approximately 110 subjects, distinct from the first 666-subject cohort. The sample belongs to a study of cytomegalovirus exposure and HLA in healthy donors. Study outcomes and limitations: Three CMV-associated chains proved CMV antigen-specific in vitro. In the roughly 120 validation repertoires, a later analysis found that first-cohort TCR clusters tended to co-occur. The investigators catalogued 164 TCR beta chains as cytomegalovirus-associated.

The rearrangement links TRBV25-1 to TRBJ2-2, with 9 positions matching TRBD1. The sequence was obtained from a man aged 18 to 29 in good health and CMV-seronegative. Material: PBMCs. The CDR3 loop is CASRGDRAAGELFF. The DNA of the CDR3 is TGTGCCAGCAGGGGGGACAGGGCGGCCGGGGAGCTGTTTTTT.